This passage covers 32 T cell receptor beta chains from one sample sequenced in a study of shared clonotypes between healthy human individuals. TCRdb's copy holds only in-frame clones and misses some; the assay was immunoSEQ multiplex PCR. The table has under 600,000 clones, roughly 85% seen once; the top ten hold under 15%. The specimen sequenced was PBMCs. The receptors originated from a woman between 40 and 50 years old in good health. Some clones in this sample may be carry-over from other donors' samples.

This sequence joins TRBV5-1 and TRBJ2-6; no definite D call. This CDR3 region has 16 residues. CDR1 is SGHRS and CDR2 is YFSETQ in the germline V gene. The ends were cut back, 4 bases at V and 4 bases at J, with 15 bases in the middle. The CDR3 nucleotides are TGCGCCAGCAGCAAGGACCAGGTCTACGGGGCCAACGTCCTGACTTTC. This translates into CASSKDQVYGANVLTF.

In this sample, this clone turned up many times. CDR3 sequence (DNA): TGTGCCAGCACAGTCTACGGGACAGCCCCCCACGAGCAGTACTTC. Translating gives CASTVYGTAPHEQYF. The chain links TRBV7-8 to TRBJ2-7; 7 bases are shared with TRBD1. V gave up 7 bases and J gave up 5 bases; unmatched junction bases: 14. From germline, CDR1 is SGHVS and CDR2 FQNEAQ. CDR3 size: 15 residues.

V and J are TRBV9 and TRBJ2-1, with 9 bases that match TRBD1. V trimming: 4 bases; J trimming: 4 bases; junction bases outside the gene matches: 9. This CDR3 has 16 residues. Germline V gene sequence: CDR1 SGDLS, CDR2 YYNGEE. The CDR3 sequence is CASSPKQGAGYNEQFF. The CDR3 DNA follows: TGTGCCAGCAGCCCGAAACAGGGGGCAGGATACAATGAGCAGTTCTTC. Full variable domain (remainder filled in from reference TRBV9 and TRBJ2-1): DSGVTQTPKHLITATGQRVTLRCSPRSGDLSVYWYQQSLDQGLQFLIQYYNGEERAKGNILERFSAQQFPDLHSELNLSSLELGDSALYFCASSPKQGAGYNEQFFGPGTRLTVL.

The chain recombines TRBV11-2 with TRBJ2-2; 8 positions agree with TRBD2. Germline V CDR1 and CDR2: SGHAT, FQNNGV. Trimming cost V 3 bases and J 5 bases; bases outside gene matches: 14. CDR3 length equals 18 residues. In DNA form, the CDR3 reads TGTGCCAGCAGCTTCTCACCTCACGCGGGGGGCTCAACCGGGGAGCTGTTTTTT. Its translation: CASSFSPHAGGSTGELFF.

This clone was recorded many times. V usage is TRBV5-1 and J usage is TRBJ2-1; D perhaps matches TRBD2 (5 bases). There are 13 residues in the CDR3. V lost 0 bases and J 9 bases, leaving 10 bases between the germline ends. Germline CDR1 SGHRS, CDR2 YFSETQ. The CDR3 DNA follows: TGCGCCAGCAGCTTGGTTAGCGATTCTGAGCAGTTCTTC. Translated: CASSLVSDSEQFF.

The V and J genes are TRBV29-1 and TRBJ1-1, with D unclear. Germline values: CDR1 SQVTM, CDR2 ANQGSEA. The CDR3 spans 13 residues. The chain's CDR3 is CRASWMMDTEAFF. In nucleotides, the CDR3 is TGCCGCGCCTCATGGATGATGGACACTGAAGCTTTCTTT.

This clone was seen only once. The V gene is TRBV27, the J gene TRBJ1-1; no clear D gene. The CDR3 consists of 14 residues. In germline, CDR1 is MNHEY, CDR2 SMNVEV (reference sequence). V was shortened by 3 bases and J by 0 bases, with 8 bases between the two germline ends. CDR3 coding DNA: TGTGCCAGCAGTTTTCAGGCCTTGAACACTGAAGCTTTCTTT. Protein product: CASSFQALNTEAFF.

With respect to this clone: With only one base between it and a far larger clone, this is likely a read error. The same CDR3 can be traced to other DNA sequences in this sample. This chain links TRBV7-9 with TRBJ2-7, with D tentatively TRBD2 (6 bases). CDR1 is SEHNR and CDR2 is FQNEAQ in the germline V gene (reference sequence). The V and J ends lost 5 bases and 6 bases respectively, with 23 bases between them. CDR3 length: 16 amino acids. The CDR3 coding sequence is TGTGCCAGCAGCCAGGGATTATCGGGACTCCGGGCCGAGCAGTACTTC. Translated: CASSQGLSGLRAEQYF.

The rearrangement links TRBV10-3 to TRBJ1-4, with 7 bases identical to TRBD1. This CDR3 is 14 amino acids long. Germline CDR1 and CDR2: ENHRY and SYGVKD. The J segment lost 2 bases and the V segment lost 6 bases, leaving 3 bases of the junction unmatched. CDR3: CAISSRGTNEKLFF. The CDR3 DNA reads TGTGCCATCAGCTCCAGGGGGACTAATGAAAAACTGTTTTTT.

The genes are TRBV21-1 and TRBJ1-1; TRBD1, the table's D call, lacks a check against the DNA. TRBV21-1 represents a pseudogene. This CDR3 has 15 residues. The CDR3 loop is CASSKGWGQNTEAFF. The DNA for the CDR3 is TGTGCCAGCAGCAAAGGGTGGGGACAGAACACTGAAGCTTTCTTT.

This clone was detected only once. The gene calls are TRBV5-1 and TRBJ1-3; D unclear. Germline V gene sequence: CDR1 SGHRS, CDR2 YFSETQ. The V and J ends lost 5 bases and 0 bases respectively, with 9 bases between them. CDR3 length equals 14 residues. In nucleotides, the CDR3 is TGCGCCAGCAGACCGCAGAGCTCTGGAAACACCATATATTTT. Translating gives CASRPQSSGNTIYF.

The chain is built from TRBV11-2 and TRBJ1-2; D possibly corresponds to TRBD1 (5 bases). Between the trimmed V and J ends, which lost 0 bases and 4 bases, there was a span of 12 bases. Germline V gene sequence: CDR1 SGHAT, CDR2 FQNNGV. This CDR3 contains 15 residues. The DNA of the CDR3 is TGTGCCAGCAGCTTAGATCGCGGGACCTCCTATGGCTACACCTTC. This codes for CASSLDRGTSYGYTF. Filled out from reference TRBV11-2 and TRBJ1-2, the complete variable domain reads EAGVAQSPRYKIIEKRQSVAFWCNPISGHATLYWYQQILGQGPKLLIQFQNNGVVDDSQLPKDRFSAERLKGVDSTLKIQPAKLEDSAVYLCASSLDRGTSYGYTFGSGTRLTVV.

The chain carries TRBV28 and TRBJ2-5, with D hard to call. CDR1 is MDHEN and CDR2 is SYDVKM in the germline V gene. The V gene lost 4 bases and the J gene lost 4 bases, with 19 bases spanning the gap. The CDR3 consists of 16 residues. CDR3 coding DNA: TGTGCCAGCAGTTCGGGTCAGACCCCGGGTGGAGAGACCCAGTACTTC. Protein sequence: CASSSGQTPGGETQYF.

The CDR3 coding sequence is TGTGCCAGTACCGTTTCCCATATGAGGGAGTGGAACGAGCAGTACTTC. Translation gives CASTVSHMREWNEQYF. This chain joins TRBV19 and TRBJ2-7, with a tentative D call TRBD2 (5 bases). CDR1 and CDR2 from the germline V gene are LNHDA and SQIVND (reference sequence). CDR3 length: 16 amino acids. V dropped 7 bases and J dropped 5 bases, with 24 bases sitting between them.

The chain uses TRBV5-1 and TRBJ2-2; TRBD2 is a possible D gene (5 bases). Germline V gives CDR1 SGHRS, CDR2 YFSETQ. There are 15 residues in the CDR3. V was cut by 0 bases and J by 5 bases, with 11 bases left in between. This chain's CDR3 is CASSLVGDRTGELFF. Here the CDR3 DNA reads TGCGCCAGCAGCTTGGTCGGGGATAGGACCGGGGAGCTGTTTTTT.

In the case of this clone: A far larger clone lies a single base away; this is likely a read error. V usage is TRBV4-3 and J usage is TRBJ2-1, with a weak D call TRBD2 (5 bases). Germline V CDR1 and CDR2: LGHNA, YSLEER. V shed 8 bases and J shed 5 bases, with 10 bases lying between them. The CDR3 spans 12 residues. CDR3 sequence: CASGDGNNEQFF. CDR3 sequence (DNA): TGCGCCAGCGGCGACGGGAACAATGAGCAGTTCTTC.

The chain has TRBV7-2 and TRBJ2-4; D may be TRBD1 (7 bases). The CDR3 loop spans 13 amino acids. Germline V gene lookup returns CDR1 SGHTA and CDR2 FQGNSA. The V gene lost 1 base and the J gene lost 10 bases, with 11 bases spanning the gap. The chain's CDR3 is CASSLEGAGIQYF. CDR3 in DNA: TGTGCCAGCAGCTTAGAGGGGGCGGGGATTCAGTACTTC. Full variable domain (outside the CDR3, taken from reference TRBV7-2 and TRBJ2-4): GAGVSQSPSNKVTEKGKDVELRCDPISGHTALYWYRQSLGQGLEFLIYFQGNSAPDKSGLPSDRFSAERTGGSVSTLTIQRTQQEDSAVYLCASSLEGAGIQYFGAGTRLSVL.

The chain is built from TRBV19 and TRBJ2-7, with D possibly TRBD2 on 7 matching bases. Germline loops: CDR1 LNHDA, CDR2 SQIVND (reference sequence). The CDR3 is 15 residues long. Trimming took off 6 bases at V and 2 bases at J, with 17 bases between the two ends. The CDR3 bases are TGTGCCAGTAGCGATGGGGGGGCACCACCCTACGAGCAGTACTTC. Protein product: CASSDGGAPPYEQYF.

The chain joins TRBV11-3 to TRBJ2-3, with D maybe TRBD2 (5 bases). Trimming took off 2 bases at V and 3 bases at J, with 9 bases between the two ends. The germline V gene encodes CDR1 SGHNT and CDR2 YENEEA. The CDR3 has 14 amino acids. The CDR3 loop reads CASSLRGGTDTQYF. In DNA form, the CDR3 reads TGTGCCAGCAGCTTACGGGGTGGGACAGATACGCAGTATTTT.

The chain joins TRBV9 to TRBJ1-1; D not certain. The CDR3 covers 15 residues. Germline-derived CDR1 and CDR2 are SGDLS and YYNGEE. The germline V and J ends were trimmed by 4 bases and 2 bases, with 15 bases remaining between them. As DNA, the CDR3 is TGTGCCAGCAGCCGCTTATCGTTAGGTAACACTGAAGCTTTCTTT. Its protein product is CASSRLSLGNTEAFF.

In this sample, this clone turned up a few times. The chain joins TRBV7-9 to TRBJ1-2; D is possibly TRBD1 (6 bases). The CDR3 has 14 amino acids. Germline loops: CDR1 SEHNR, CDR2 FQNEAQ (reference sequence). V lost 3 bases to trimming and J lost 6 bases, with 14 bases between them. CDR3 region: CASSFLTGKHGYTF. The CDR3 DNA reads TGTGCCAGCAGCTTCCTAACAGGGAAGCATGGCTACACCTTC.

The chain joins TRBV7-8 to TRBJ2-1; the D gene is possibly TRBD2 (6 bases). Germline CDR1 and CDR2: SGHVS and FQNEAQ. The CDR3 totals 18 residues. V lost 2 bases to trimming and J lost 6 bases, with 23 bases between them. CDR3 sequence (DNA): TGTGCCAGCAGCTTACGGATGCAGGGATGGGGGGTTAGCAATGAGCAGTTCTTC. Translated, it gives CASSLRMQGWGVSNEQFF.

V and J are TRBV18 and TRBJ2-2; 9 bases are shared with TRBD1. The CDR3 extends over 15 amino acids. CDR1 is KGHSH, CDR2 LQKENI, per germline. Trimming at V came to 5 bases and at J to 7 bases, leaving 8 bases not matched to a gene. The CDR3 nucleotides are TGTGCCAGCTCAACCGGGACAGGGAATGACGGGGAGCTGTTTTTT. As protein: CASSTGTGNDGELFF.

The genes are TRBV7-3 and TRBJ2-1; 7 bases are a match to TRBD2. CDR3 length: 12 amino acids. After removal of 5 bases from V and 10 bases from J, the junction contained 5 bases not matched to a gene. CDR1 and CDR2 (germline): SGHTA, FQGTGA. The CDR3 is CASSTGGDEQFF. The CDR3 DNA is TGTGCCAGCAGCACGGGGGGTGACGAGCAGTTCTTC. The variable domain in full, with the rest retrieved from reference TRBV7-3 and TRBJ2-1, is GAGVSQTPSNKVTEKGKYVELRCDPISGHTALYWYRQSLGQGPEFLIYFQGTGAADDSGLPNDRFFAVRPEGSVSTLKIQRTERGDSAVYLCASSTGGDEQFFGPGTRLTVL.

The chain links TRBV11-2 to TRBJ2-3; no reliable D call. Germline CDR1 reads SGHAT; CDR2 reads FQNNGV. CDR3 length equals 13 residues. The ends were cut back, 2 bases at V and 0 bases at J, with 3 bases in the middle. The CDR3 region has the DNA TGTGCCAGCAGCTTACCGAGCACAGATACGCAGTATTTT. Protein product: CASSLPSTDTQYF. The variable domain in full, with the rest retrieved from reference TRBV11-2 and TRBJ2-3, is EAGVAQSPRYKIIEKRQSVAFWCNPISGHATLYWYQQILGQGPKLLIQFQNNGVVDDSQLPKDRFSAERLKGVDSTLKIQPAKLEDSAVYLCASSLPSTDTQYFGPGTRLTVL.

The V gene is TRBV2, the J gene TRBJ2-3; 9 bases are a match to TRBD1. V lost 5 bases, J lost 6 bases, and 12 bases stayed unmatched. Germline V gene lookup returns CDR1 SNHLY and CDR2 FYNNEI. CDR3 length: 16 residues. For the CDR3, the DNA is TGTGCCAGCAGTCTACCCCGGACAGGGGATTCGGATACGCAGTATTTT. It codes for CASSLPRTGDSDTQYF.

V is TRBV27 and J is TRBJ1-2; 8 nucleotides match TRBD1. Germline-derived CDR1 and CDR2 are MNHEY and SMNVEV (reference sequence). V dropped 5 bases and J dropped 7; count of bases not matched to a gene: 6. The CDR3 runs 13 residues. The CDR3, as DNA: TGTGCCAGCAGTAGGACAGGGTTGAGTGGCTACACCTTC. The encoded protein is CASSRTGLSGYTF.

The rearrangement joins TRBV2 to TRBJ2-5, with D maybe TRBD2 (6 bases). There are 14 residues in the CDR3. The V end lost 7 bases, the J end lost 0 bases, and 12 bases lay between the germline ends. From germline, CDR1 is SNHLY and CDR2 FYNNEI. This chain's CDR3 is CASMGGVYQETQYF. CDR3 coding DNA: TGTGCCAGCATGGGGGGAGTTTACCAAGAGACCCAGTACTTC.

J is TRBJ1-1 and V is TRBV5-5; no clear D gene. V lost 3 bases to trimming and J lost 4 bases, with 13 bases between them. CDR3 length: 14 amino acids. Germline V gives CDR1 SGHKS, CDR2 YYEKEE (reference sequence). The CDR3 spells CASSSRVSGTEAFF. As DNA, the CDR3 is TGTGCCAGCAGCTCTCGGGTGAGCGGCACTGAAGCTTTCTTT.

V gene TRBV28 combines with J gene TRBJ2-7; D is possibly TRBD2 (5 bases). In germline, CDR1 is MDHEN, CDR2 SYDVKM. Trimming took 4 bases from V and 3 from J, leaving 13 bases between them. The CDR3 spans 14 residues. CDR3 in amino acids: CASSSGTLIYEQYF. In DNA, the CDR3 is TGTGCCAGCAGTTCGGGAACACTAATCTACGAGCAGTACTTC. Drawing the rest from reference TRBV28 and TRBJ2-7, the complete variable domain is DVKVTQSSRYLVKRTGEKVFLECVQDMDHENMFWYRQDPGLGLRLIYFSYDVKMKEKGDIPEGYSVSREKKERFSLILESASTNQTSMYLCASSSGTLIYEQYFGPGTRLTVT.

The chain links TRBV5-1 to TRBJ2-1; no clear D gene. Germline V gene lookup returns CDR1 SGHRS and CDR2 YFSETQ. CDR3 length equals 13 residues. Deletions cut 3 bases from V and 7 bases from J, with 11 bases between. The CDR3 DNA follows: TGCGCCAGCAGCTCCACTATGGGGAATGAGCAGTTCTTC. Translation gives CASSSTMGNEQFF.

This clone was seen many times. The genes are TRBV20-1 and TRBJ1-2; the match to TRBD1 covers 7 bases. CDR3 length: 11 amino acids. Germline CDR1 reads DFQATT; CDR2 reads SNEGSKA (reference sequence). Losses at the gene ends were 6 bases for V and 4 bases for J; bases not matched to a gene: 2. CDR3 coding DNA: TGCAGTGCCTGGGACAGCTATGGCTACACCTTC. Translated, it gives CSAWDSYGYTF.